A single sample gave rise to the 18 T cell receptor beta chains below, sequenced in a study of response to subunit inactivated influenza vaccine. In TCRdb, the RT-PCR reads were re-called with MiXCR into one record per CDR3 protein. The sample gives 300,000 to 350,000 distinct CDR3 sequences, roughly 22% of which show up once; over 9% is in the top ten. The input for sequencing was PBMCs from blood, taken less than 22 months after vaccination. The receptors shown here come from a man aged 50 to 69 who received an inactivated influenza vaccine.

This clonotype was counted only a few times. This sequence joins TRBV6-1 and TRBJ1-1, with D unclear. This CDR3 spans 15 amino acids. Germline values: CDR1 MNHNS, CDR2 SASEGT. The germline V and J ends were trimmed by 6 bases and 2 bases, with 16 bases remaining between them. CDR3 DNA: TGTGCCAGCAGCTGGATTGGCTCGGGAAACACTGAAGCTTTCTTT. This codes for CASSWIGSGNTEAFF.

This clonotype was recorded at least ten times. V gene TRBV12-3 or TRBV12-4 combines with J gene TRBJ1-4; D is uncertain. The CDR3 extends over 14 amino acids. Trimming took 3 bases from V and 7 from J, leaving 12 bases between them. The chain's CDR3 is CASSFFGSGEKLFF. The CDR3 nucleotides are TGTGCCAGCAGTTTCTTCGGCAGTGGTGAAAAACTGTTTTTT.

The chain couples TRBV6-1 to TRBJ1-1; no definite D call. Germline loops: CDR1 MNHNS, CDR2 SASEGT. The CDR3 loop spans 14 amino acids. V shed 4 bases and J shed 5 bases, with 14 bases lying between them. The CDR3 loop is CASSVGETWTEAFF. The DNA for the CDR3 is TGTGCCAGCAGTGTCGGGGAAACGTGGACTGAAGCTTTCTTT.

This clonotype was seen only a few times. V gene TRBV6-5 combines with J gene TRBJ1-5; TRBD1 matches 8 bases. Trimming at V came to 5 bases and at J to 16 bases, leaving 10 bases not matched to a gene. The CDR3 covers 12 residues. CDR1 and CDR2 from the germline V gene are MNHEY and SVGAGI. CDR3 loop: CASSPRTGKVHF. The CDR3, as DNA: TGTGCCAGCAGTCCCCGGACAGGGAAGGTACATTTT.

This rearrangement joins TRBV7-8 to TRBJ1-1; 7 nucleotides match TRBD1. Germline CDR1 SGHVS, CDR2 FQNEAQ. The junction had 10 bases not matched to a gene; V was cut back by 5 bases and J by 4 bases. The CDR3 length is 15 residues. The CDR3 loop reads CASSPGQRTGTEAFF. CDR3 nucleotide sequence: TGTGCCAGCAGCCCGGGACAGAGGACGGGCACTGAAGCTTTCTTT. The whole variable domain, filled in from reference TRBV7-8 and TRBJ1-1, reads GAGVSQSPRYKVAKRGQDVALRCDPISGHVSLFWYQQALGQGPEFLTYFQNEAQLDKSGLPSDRFFAERPEGSVSTLKIQRTQQEDSAVYLCASSPGQRTGTEAFFGQGTRLTVV.

This clonotype came up once. The genes are TRBV7-9 and TRBJ2-7; weak D call: TRBD1 (6 bases). The CDR3 is 12 amino acids. Germline V gene sequence: CDR1 SEHNR, CDR2 FQNEAQ (reference sequence). Trimming shortened V by 7 bases and J by 9 bases, and 16 bases separated the two germline ends. The CDR3: CASTSPKGGQYF. The CDR3 bases are TGTGCCAGCACCTCACCTAAAGGGGGGCAGTACTTC. The full variable domain, with the rest looked up from reference TRBV7-9 and TRBJ2-7, is DTGVSQNPRHKITKRGQNVTFRCDPISEHNRLYWYRQTLGQGPEFLTYFQNEAQLEKSRLLSDRFSAERPKGSFSTLEIQRTEQGDSAMYLCASTSPKGGQYFGPGTRLTVT.

V usage is TRBV3-1 and J usage is TRBJ2-3; possible D gene TRBD1, 6 bases. The CDR3 has 12 amino acids. Trimming cost V 3 bases and J 8 bases, with 9 bases left between them. CDR1 LGHDT and CDR2 YNNKEL come from the germline V gene (reference sequence). The CDR3 nucleotides are TGTGCCAGCAGCCACGAGGGGGTTACGCAGTATTTT. Protein sequence: CASSHEGVTQYF.

CDR3 DNA sequence: TGTGCCAGCATCAAGGACAGGATTGCCGGAAACACCATATATTTT. This gives the protein CASIKDRIAGNTIYF. The chain joins TRBV12-3 or TRBV12-4 to TRBJ1-3, with 7 bases that match TRBD1. Trimming at V came to 7 bases and at J to 4 bases, leaving 10 bases not matched to a gene. The CDR3 is 15 amino acids.

The chain has TRBV11-1 and TRBJ2-2; D not certain. The CDR3 is 17 residues long. Germline V CDR1 and CDR2: SGHAT, FQDESV (reference sequence). Trimming stripped 8 bases from V and 3 bases from J, with 22 bases between. This chain's CDR3 is CASSPRLAGPDTGELFF. CDR3 nucleotides: TGTGCCAGCTCCCCAAGGCTGGCCGGTCCGGACACCGGGGAGCTGTTTTTT.

This clonotype was counted a few times. The chain links TRBV20-1 to TRBJ1-6, with D maybe TRBD1 (5 bases). Germline V gene data show CDR1 as DFQATT and CDR2 as SNEGSKA (reference sequence). CDR3 size: 16 residues. V dropped 5 bases and J dropped 5 bases, with 19 bases sitting between them. The DNA for the CDR3 is TGCAGTGCTCTGACCTATAGCGGGACGGATAATTCACCCCTCCACTTT. Protein product: CSALTYSGTDNSPLHF.

This chain links TRBV29-1 with TRBJ2-3, with D tentatively TRBD2 (6 bases). The CDR3 extends over 14 amino acids. Deletions cut 5 bases from V and 2 bases from J, with 14 bases between. The germline CDR1 and CDR2 sequences are SQVTM and ANQGSEA. CDR3 in amino acids: CSVSLGGPTDTQYF. CDR3 sequence (DNA): TGCAGCGTTTCGCTGGGGGGTCCCACAGATACGCAGTATTTT.

This clonotype appeared many times. The V call is TRBV6-1, the J call TRBJ1-2; weak D call: TRBD1 (6 bases). Trimming cost V 6 bases and J 0 bases, with 11 bases left between them. Germline lookup yields CDR1 MNHNS and CDR2 SASEGT. This CDR3 region has 14 residues. The CDR3 region is CASRTGQANYGYTF. The CDR3 DNA follows: TGTGCCAGCAGGACGGGACAAGCTAACTATGGCTACACCTTC.

V gene TRBV5-1 combines with J gene TRBJ2-5; D call uncertain. Trimming took 5 bases from V and 2 from J, leaving 4 bases between them. The CDR3 totals 11 residues. Per germline, CDR1 SGHRS and CDR2 YFSETQ. The CDR3 coding sequence is TGCGCCAGCAGGAAACAAGAGACCCAGTACTTC. It translates to CASRKQETQYF.

The J gene is TRBJ2-7, the V gene TRBV20-1; TRBD1 matches at 8 bases. The V gene end was trimmed by 6 bases and the J gene end by 5 bases; junction bases not matched to a gene: 15. The CDR3 extends over 15 amino acids. Germline V gives CDR1 DFQATT, CDR2 SNEGSKA (reference sequence). The CDR3 loop reads CSARSVQGVANEQYF. The CDR3 nucleotides read TGCAGTGCGAGGTCGGTACAGGGGGTAGCGAACGAGCAGTACTTC.

This clonotype was counted between two and nine times. The genes are TRBV9 and TRBJ2-1; no clear D. This CDR3 comprises 15 residues. V gave up 0 bases and J gave up 1 base, with 8 bases separating them. CDR1 is SGDLS and CDR2 is YYNGEE in the germline V gene. The CDR3 loop is CASSVASRSYNEQFF. CDR3 DNA: TGTGCCAGCAGCGTAGCCAGCAGATCCTACAATGAGCAGTTCTTC.

The chain couples TRBV5-4 to TRBJ2-7; 7 positions match TRBD1. Per the germline V gene, CDR1 is SGHNT and CDR2 is YYREEE (reference sequence). The trim removed 4 bases at V and 0 bases at J, leaving 10 bases unmatched. This CDR3 has 16 residues. The CDR3 spells CASSGTGTASSYEQYF. As DNA, the CDR3 is TGTGCCAGCAGCGGAACCGGGACAGCAAGCTCCTACGAGCAGTACTTC.

To note about this clonotype: A much more abundant neighbour one base away suggests this may be a read error. The chain combines TRBV20-1 with TRBJ1-6; 7 positions match TRBD1. The germline CDR1 and CDR2 sequences are DFQATT and SNEGSKA (reference sequence). The V gene end was trimmed by 6 bases and the J gene end by 5 bases; junction bases not matched to a gene: 10. This CDR3 region has 15 residues. The CDR3 here is CSASGGTDDNSPLHF. CDR3 coding DNA: TGCAGTGCGAGTGGTGGGACAGATGATAATTCACCCCTCCACTTT.

V gene TRBV19 combines with J gene TRBJ1-5; no reliable D call. The CDR3 is 15 residues long. In germline, CDR1 is LNHDA, CDR2 SQIVND (reference sequence). V was clipped by 0 bases and J by 5 bases, with 11 bases between them. The CDR3 reads CASSIEWEIYQPQHF. CDR3 nucleotides: TGTGCCAGTAGTATAGAATGGGAGATTTATCAGCCCCAGCATTTT. The full variable domain, with the rest looked up from reference TRBV19 and TRBJ1-5, is DGGITQSPKYLFRKEGQNVTLSCEQNLNHDAMYWYRQDPGQGLRLIYYSQIVNDFQKGDIAEGYSVSREKKESFPLTVTSAQKNPTAFYLCASSIEWEIYQPQHFGDGTRLSIL.